This TCR beta chain was observed in a study of cytomegalovirus exposure and HLA in healthy donors. V was shortened by 0 bases and J by 8 bases, with 6 bases between the two germline ends. Germline assignment: CDR1 SGHRS and CDR2 YFSETQ. The CDR3 has 13 residues. 13 Jbeta primers and 60 Vbeta primers were used for the PCR. The protocol was immunoSEQ multiplex PCR, while the TCRdb copy is restricted to in-frame clones and leaves out a portion. The table lists about 150,000 clones, around 83% of them singletons, with 2% to 2.5% in the top ten. Each of the donors was a healthy bone marrow donor. The sequenced sample was PBMCs. The receptor was derived from a woman younger than 35 in good health and CMV-seronegative. The chain links TRBV5-1 to TRBJ1-6; D call uncertain. The chain's CDR3 is CASSLVPDSPLHF. The DNA for the CDR3 is TGCGCCAGCAGCTTGGTCCCCGATTCACCCCTCCACTTT.